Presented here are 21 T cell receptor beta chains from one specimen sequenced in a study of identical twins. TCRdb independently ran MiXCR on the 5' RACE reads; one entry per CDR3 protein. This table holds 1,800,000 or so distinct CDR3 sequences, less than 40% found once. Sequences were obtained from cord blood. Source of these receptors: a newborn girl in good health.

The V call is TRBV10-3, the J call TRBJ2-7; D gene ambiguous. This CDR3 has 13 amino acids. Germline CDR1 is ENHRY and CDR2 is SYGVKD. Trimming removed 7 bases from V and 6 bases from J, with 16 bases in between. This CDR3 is CAITTDGRGEQYF. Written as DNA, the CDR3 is TGTGCCATCACCACGGACGGTAGAGGCGAGCAGTACTTC.

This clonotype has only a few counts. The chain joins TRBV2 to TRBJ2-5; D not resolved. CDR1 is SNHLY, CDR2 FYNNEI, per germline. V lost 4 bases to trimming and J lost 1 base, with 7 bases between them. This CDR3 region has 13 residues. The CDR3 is CASSADTQETQYF. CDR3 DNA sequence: TGTGCCAGCAGTGCGGATACCCAAGAGACCCAGTACTTC. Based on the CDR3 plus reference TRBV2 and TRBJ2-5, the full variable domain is EPEVTQTPSHQVTQMGQEVILRCVPISNHLYFYWYRQILGQKVEFLVSFYNNEISEKSEIFDDQFSVERPDGSNFTLKIRSTKLEDSAMYFCASSADTQETQYFGPGTRLLVL.

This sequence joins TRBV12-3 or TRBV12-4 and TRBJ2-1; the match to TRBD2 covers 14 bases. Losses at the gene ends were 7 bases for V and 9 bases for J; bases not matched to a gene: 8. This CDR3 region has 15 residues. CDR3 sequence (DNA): TGTGCCAGCACCCCCGGGACTAGCGGGAGTAGTGAGCAGTTCTTC. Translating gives CASTPGTSGSSEQFF.

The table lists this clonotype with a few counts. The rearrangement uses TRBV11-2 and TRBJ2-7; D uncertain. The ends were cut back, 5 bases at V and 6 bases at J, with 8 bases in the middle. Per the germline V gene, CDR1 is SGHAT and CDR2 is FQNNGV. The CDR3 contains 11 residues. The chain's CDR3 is CASSAQFEQYF. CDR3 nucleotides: TGTGCCAGCAGCGCCCAGTTCGAGCAGTACTTC.

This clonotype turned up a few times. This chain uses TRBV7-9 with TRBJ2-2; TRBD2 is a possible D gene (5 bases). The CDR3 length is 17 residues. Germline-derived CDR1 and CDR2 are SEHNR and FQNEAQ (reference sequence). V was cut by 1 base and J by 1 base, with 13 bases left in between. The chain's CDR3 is CASSLVGRHKNTGELFF. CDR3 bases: TGTGCCAGCAGCTTAGTTGGGAGACATAAGAACACCGGGGAGCTGTTTTTT.

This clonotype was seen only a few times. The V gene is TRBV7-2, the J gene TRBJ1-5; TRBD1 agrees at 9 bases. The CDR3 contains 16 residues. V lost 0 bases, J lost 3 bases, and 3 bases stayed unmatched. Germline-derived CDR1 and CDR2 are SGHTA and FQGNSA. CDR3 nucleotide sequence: TGTGCCAGCAGCTTAGCGGGGACAGGGATCAATCAGCCCCAGCATTTT. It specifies CASSLAGTGINQPQHF. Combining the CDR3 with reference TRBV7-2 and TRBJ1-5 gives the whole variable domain GAGVSQSPSNKVTEKGKDVELRCDPISGHTALYWYRQSLGQGLEFLIYFQGNSAPDKSGLPSDRFSAERTGGSVSTLTIQRTQQEDSAVYLCASSLAGTGINQPQHFGDGTRLSIL.

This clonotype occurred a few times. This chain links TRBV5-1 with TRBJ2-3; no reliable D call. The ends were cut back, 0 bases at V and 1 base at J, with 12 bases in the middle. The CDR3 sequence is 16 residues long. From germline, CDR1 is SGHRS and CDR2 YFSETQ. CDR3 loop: CASSLGGPARTDTQYF. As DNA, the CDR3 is TGCGCCAGCAGCTTGGGCGGCCCCGCCCGCACAGATACGCAGTATTTT.

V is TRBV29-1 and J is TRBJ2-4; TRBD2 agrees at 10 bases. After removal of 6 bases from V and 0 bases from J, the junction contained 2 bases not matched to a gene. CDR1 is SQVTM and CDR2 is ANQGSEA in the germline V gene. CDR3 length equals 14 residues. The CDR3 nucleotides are TGCAGCGTCAGGACTAGCGGAGCCAAAAACATTCAGTACTTC. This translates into CSVRTSGAKNIQYF.

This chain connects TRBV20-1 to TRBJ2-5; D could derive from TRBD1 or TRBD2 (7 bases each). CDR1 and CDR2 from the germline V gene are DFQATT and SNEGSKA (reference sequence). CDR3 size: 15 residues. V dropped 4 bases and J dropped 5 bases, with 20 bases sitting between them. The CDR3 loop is CSANNRGGSSETQYF. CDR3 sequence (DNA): TGCAGTGCTAACAACAGGGGAGGGTCTTCGGAGACCCAGTACTTC.

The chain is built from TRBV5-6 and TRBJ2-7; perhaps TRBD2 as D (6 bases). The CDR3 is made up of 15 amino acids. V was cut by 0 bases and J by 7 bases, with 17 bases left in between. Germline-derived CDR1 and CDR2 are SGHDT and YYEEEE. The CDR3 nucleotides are TGTGCCAGCAGCTTGGGACTAGGTCGGGTGAGGGAGCAGTACTTC. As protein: CASSLGLGRVREQYF.

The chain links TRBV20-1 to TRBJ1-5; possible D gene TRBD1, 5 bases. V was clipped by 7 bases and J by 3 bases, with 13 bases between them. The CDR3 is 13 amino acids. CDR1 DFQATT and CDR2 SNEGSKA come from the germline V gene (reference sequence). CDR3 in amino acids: CSGKGALNQPQHF. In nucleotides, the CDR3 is TGCAGTGGAAAAGGGGCCCTCAATCAGCCCCAGCATTTT.

The CDR3 sequence is CASSFGGTQNTGELFF. As DNA, the CDR3 is TGTGCCAGCAGCTTCGGGGGGACTCAGAACACCGGGGAGCTGTTTTTT. The J gene is TRBJ2-2, the V gene TRBV7-2; 7 nucleotides align to TRBD2. CDR1 SGHTA and CDR2 FQGNSA come from the germline V gene. CDR3 size: 16 residues. V was clipped by 3 bases and J by 1 base; unmatched bases: 5.

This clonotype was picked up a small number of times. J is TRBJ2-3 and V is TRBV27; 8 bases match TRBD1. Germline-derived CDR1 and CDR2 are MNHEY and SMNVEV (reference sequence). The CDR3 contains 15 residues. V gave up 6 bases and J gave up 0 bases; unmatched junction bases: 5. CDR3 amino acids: CASRAGTGSTDTQYF. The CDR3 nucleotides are TGTGCCAGCAGAGCAGGGACAGGTAGCACAGATACGCAGTATTTT.

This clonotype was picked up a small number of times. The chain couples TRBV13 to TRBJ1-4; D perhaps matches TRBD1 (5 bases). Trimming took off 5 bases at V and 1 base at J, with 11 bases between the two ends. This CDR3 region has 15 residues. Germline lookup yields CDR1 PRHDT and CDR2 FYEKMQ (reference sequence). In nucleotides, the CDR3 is TGTGCCAGCAGCGCTGCAGGGAGAACTAATGAAAAACTGTTTTTT. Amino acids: CASSAAGRTNEKLFF. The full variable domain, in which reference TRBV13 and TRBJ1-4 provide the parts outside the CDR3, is AAGVIQSPRHLIKEKRETATLKCYPIPRHDTVYWYQQGPGQDPQFLISFYEKMQSDKGSIPDRFSAQQFSDYHSELNMSSLELGDSALYFCASSAAGRTNEKLFFGSGTQLSVL.

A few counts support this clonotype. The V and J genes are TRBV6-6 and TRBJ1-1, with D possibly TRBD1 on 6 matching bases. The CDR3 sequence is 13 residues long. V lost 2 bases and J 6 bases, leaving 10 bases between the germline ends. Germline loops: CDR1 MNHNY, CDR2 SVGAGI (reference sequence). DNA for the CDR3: TGTGCCAGCAGTTACCCGGACAGACCTGAAGCTTTCTTT. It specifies CASSYPDRPEAFF.

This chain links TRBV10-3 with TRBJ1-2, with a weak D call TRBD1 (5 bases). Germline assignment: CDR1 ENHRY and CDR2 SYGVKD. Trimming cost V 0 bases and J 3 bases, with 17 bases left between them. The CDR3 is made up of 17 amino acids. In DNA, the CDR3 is TGTGCCATCAGTGAGTCGTACGGTATAGACAGACACTATGGCTACACCTTC. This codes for CAISESYGIDRHYGYTF.

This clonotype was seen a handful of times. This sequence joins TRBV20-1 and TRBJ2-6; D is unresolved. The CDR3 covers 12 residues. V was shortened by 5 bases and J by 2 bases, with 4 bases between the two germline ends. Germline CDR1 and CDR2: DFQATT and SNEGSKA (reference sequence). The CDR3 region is CSALPGANVLTF. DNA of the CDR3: TGCAGTGCTTTGCCTGGGGCCAACGTCCTGACTTTC.

CDR3 coding DNA: TGTGCCAGCAGCTTAAAGCCGACCCAAGAGACCCAGTACTTC. This encodes CASSLKPTQETQYF. The chain uses TRBV7-2 and TRBJ2-5; D gene uncertain. The V end was cut by 2 bases, the J end by 1 base, with 8 bases between. Germline lookup yields CDR1 SGHTA and CDR2 FQGNSA. The CDR3 sequence is 14 residues long.

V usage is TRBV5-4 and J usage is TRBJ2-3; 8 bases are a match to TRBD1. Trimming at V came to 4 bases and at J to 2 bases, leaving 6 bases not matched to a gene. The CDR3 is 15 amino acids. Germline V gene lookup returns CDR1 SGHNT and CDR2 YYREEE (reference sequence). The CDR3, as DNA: TGTGCCAGCAGCATGAACAGGGGGGACACAGATACGCAGTATTTT. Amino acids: CASSMNRGDTDTQYF.

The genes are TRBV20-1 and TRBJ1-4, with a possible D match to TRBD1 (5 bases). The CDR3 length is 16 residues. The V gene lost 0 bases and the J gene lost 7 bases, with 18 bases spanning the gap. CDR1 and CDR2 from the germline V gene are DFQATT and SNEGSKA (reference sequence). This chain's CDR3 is CSARELRARQGEKLFF. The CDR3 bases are TGCAGTGCTAGAGAACTCCGGGCCCGGCAGGGTGAAAAACTGTTTTTT.

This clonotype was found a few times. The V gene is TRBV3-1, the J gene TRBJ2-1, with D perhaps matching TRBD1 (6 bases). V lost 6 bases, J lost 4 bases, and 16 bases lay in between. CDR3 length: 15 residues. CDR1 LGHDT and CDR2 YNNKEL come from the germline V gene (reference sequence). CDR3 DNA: TGTGCCAGCAGTAAAAGGGACACTAAATACAATGAGCAGTTCTTC. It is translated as CASSKRDTKYNEQFF.